This T cell receptor beta chain was sequenced during a study of T cells in Graves' hyperthyroidism and ophthalmopathy (dated by TCRdb to the late 2010s). With regard to the full study: Peripheral blood was collected at initial diagnosis, before any treatment. To identify distinguishing TCR V-J signatures, a discovery cohort of about a hundred patients was used, comprising roughly 45 with Graves' ophthalmopathy and roughly 60 with stable Graves' hyperthyroidism. An independent validation cohort of around 20 hyperthyroidism patients and about 16 patients who later progressed to ophthalmopathy tested prospective prediction of ophthalmopathy. The roughly 100 discovery patients were divided at random into training and test sets in a 7:3 ratio. The study also compared thyroid tissue and blood T-cell repertoires from several Graves' hyperthyroidism patients. Following sampling, methimazole starting at 30 mg daily was given to hyperthyroidism patients, and high-dose intravenous methylprednisolone was given to ophthalmopathy patients. The paper describes TCR Vbeta CDR3 sequencing of 140 or so peripheral blood samples, made up of 43 ophthalmopathy patients, roughly 72 hyperthyroidism patients and some 17 progressor patients. What the work shows at the level of the full study, not this receptor alone: Most expanded thyroid clonotypes (frequency above 0.001) were also found in blood, which suggests that blood repertoires may mirror thyroid immune responses. Sample size was not statistically predetermined, and blinding of investigators to group allocation was not performed. In validation, progression to ophthalmopathy was predicted by the model with nearly 71% sensitivity and under 85% specificity, a median of around 6.5 months before onset. In cross-validation, a model built on a 13 V-J signature told ophthalmopathy apart from stable hyperthyroidism with 85% to 90% sensitivity and 81% to 82% specificity, and in testing the same model reached 80%/75%.

Stable Graves' hyperthyroidism was defined as no progression to ophthalmopathy during 18 months of follow-up. Hyperthyroidism patients were newly diagnosed, had a disease duration of under 2 months, and were aged 18 to 65 years. Exclusion was applied to patients with uncontrolled infections, other autoimmune diseases, pregnancy or lactation. Diagnoses were based on clinical symptoms, serum thyroxine and TRAb, thyroid ultrasound and orbital computed tomography. PBMCs were separated from around 9.1 ml of fresh peripheral blood using Ficoll-Paque density gradient centrifugation. Total RNA was extracted with Trizol reagent, and quality was checked on an Agilent 2100 Bioanalyzer. This clonotype was found a few times. Its antigen is currently not known. It has no much larger one-base neighbor in the sample; base qualities were not kept. Cut back by 3 bases and 5 bases, the V and J ends lie 16 bases apart. The CDR3 runs 15 residues from the cysteine to the phenylalanine. Only the CDR3 DNA is retained, 45 bases long and in frame from the first base. According to the germline V gene, CDR1 reads MGHRA and CDR2 reads YSYEKL.

TCR beta CDR3 regions were amplified from RNA transcripts. The TCR CDR3 was subjected to a first round of RT-PCR using the HTBI primer set and the Qiagen OneStep RT-PCR kit. Libraries were constructed in a second round of multiplex PCR, after which size selection and purification were performed. Libraries were sequenced paired-end with 100 bp reads on an Illumina HiSeq2000. On the authors' methods: Raw data were processed with SOAPnuke, discarding reads with adapters, uncalled bases, mean Phred below 15, or no exact constant-primer or identifier match. High-quality paired reads were merged using COPE v1.2.5, and each unique nucleotide sequence was defined as a clonotype. MiTCR v1.1 was used to align the clonotypes against IMGT TRBV, TRBD and TRBJ reference segments. The analysis included only V-J combinations with a frequency above 0.0001, which together covered 99% to 99.2% of the repertoires. The TCS score was defined as the ratio of F50 (clonal expansion) to E x V (chaos), calculated using BLOSUM62-based TCRdist between CDR3 peptides within each V-J. Welch's t-statistics and random forest reduced 500 to 550 V-J features to roughly 13, which were used in a naive Bayes classifier (R e1071). TCRdb applied fastp at Q25 and MiXCR to the public reads, then kept only in-frame beta chains. For every CDR3 protein sequence, its rows merge into one entry that carries the most common genes and DNA. TCRdb's processing, not the authors', yielded these V and J calls. This sample has about 400,000 distinct CDR3 sequences in its table, and about a sixth of those were observed once. Approximately 14% of the sample rests with the top ten.

Input material: blood. The chain is made from TRBV4-1 and TRBJ2-5; TRBD2 is a possible D gene, resting on 5 matching bases. This TCR was sampled from a woman between 18 and 30 years old with Graves' hyperthyroidism. The nucleotide sequence reads TGCGCCAGCAGCCAGTGGCCGAGGGTCGGGGAGACCCAGTACTTC. The resulting protein is CASSQWPRVGETQYF.